These 14 T cell receptor beta chains were sequenced from one sample in a study of shared clonotypes between healthy human individuals. The method was immunoSEQ multiplex PCR; TCRdb's version includes in-frame clones alone and lacks a portion of them. This sample has about 2.1 million clones, with just over 90% found just once. Naive CD8 cells lacked CD45RO, underwent positive selection for CCR7 and left out terminally differentiated effector memory CD45RA+ cells. Source material: naive CD8+ T cells from PBMCs. The receptors here all came from a man between 18 and 35 years old in good health. Some clones in this sample may be carry-over from other donors' samples.

Details on this clone: The same CDR3 also results from other DNA sequences found in this sample. The rearrangement joins TRBV5-6 to TRBJ1-1; TRBD1 might be the D (5 bases). The CDR3 is made up of 13 amino acids. Trimming removed 6 bases from V and 1 base from J, with 10 bases in between. Germline V CDR1 and CDR2: SGHDT, YYEEEE. For the CDR3, the DNA is TGTGCCAGCACCACGGGGGGGAACACTGAAGCTTTCTTT. Protein product: CASTTGGNTEAFF.

This chain uses TRBV5-1 with TRBJ2-7; weak D call: TRBD1 (7 bases). The V and J ends lost 0 bases and 2 bases respectively, with 15 bases between them. There are 16 residues in the CDR3. The V gene's germline CDR1 is SGHRS and CDR2 YFSETQ. The CDR3 here is CASSLDPDRTTYEQYF. The CDR3 DNA reads TGCGCCAGCAGCTTGGACCCGGACAGGACTACCTACGAGCAGTACTTC. Drawing the rest from reference TRBV5-1 and TRBJ2-7, the complete variable domain is KAGVTQTPRYLIKTRGQQVTLSCSPISGHRSVSWYQQTPGQGLQFLFEYFSETQRNKGNFPGRFSGRQFSNSRSEMNVSTLELGDSALYLCASSLDPDRTTYEQYFGPGTRLTVT.

This rearrangement joins TRBV9 to TRBJ2-6, with a tentative D call TRBD1 (6 bases). Trimming took off 5 bases at V and 2 bases at J, with 20 bases between the two ends. The CDR3 is 18 amino acids. From germline, CDR1 is SGDLS and CDR2 YYNGEE. CDR3 DNA sequence: TGTGCCAGCAGTGTAATACAGGGAGTCGGTGCTGGGGCCAACGTCCTGACTTTC. It translates to CASSVIQGVGAGANVLTF. The full variable domain, completed using reference TRBV9 and TRBJ2-6, is DSGVTQTPKHLITATGQRVTLRCSPRSGDLSVYWYQQSLDQGLQFLIQYYNGEERAKGNILERFSAQQFPDLHSELNLSSLELGDSALYFCASSVIQGVGAGANVLTFGAGSRLTVL.

About this clone itself: The identical CDR3 is also encoded by other nucleotide sequences in the sample. The chain is built from TRBV27 and TRBJ2-7, with D unresolved. The V end was cut by 3 bases, the J end by 0 bases, with 6 bases between. Germline-derived CDR1 and CDR2 are MNHEY and SMNVEV (reference sequence). This CDR3 is 13 amino acids long. The CDR3 DNA follows: TGTGCCAGCAGTTTGCGGACCTCCTACGAGCAGTACTTC. Its protein product is CASSLRTSYEQYF.

The V gene is TRBV9, the J gene TRBJ2-7; the match to TRBD2 covers 8 bases. J was trimmed by 5 bases and V by 4 bases; bases with no gene match: 11. This CDR3 comprises 15 residues. Germline CDR1 SGDLS, CDR2 YYNGEE. The CDR3 loop is CASSRSGTSTNEQYF. CDR3 sequence (DNA): TGTGCCAGCAGCCGCAGCGGGACTAGTACCAACGAGCAGTACTTC.

The J gene is TRBJ1-2, the V gene TRBV7-2; D uncertain. This CDR3 is 14 amino acids long. V was clipped by 4 bases and J by 5 bases, with 14 bases between them. Looked up from germline, CDR1 is SGHTA and CDR2 is FQGNSA. The CDR3 DNA reads as TGTGCCAGCAGCTGGGAGGAAGGACCTTATGGCTACACCTTC. Its protein product is CASSWEEGPYGYTF.

The chain has TRBV7-2 and TRBJ1-2; D unresolved. The germline V gene has CDR1 SGHTA and CDR2 FQGNSA. V lost 6 bases to trimming and J lost 8 bases, with 10 bases between them. The CDR3 is 11 amino acids. CDR3 protein: CASSQRLGYTF. The CDR3 DNA reads as TGTGCCAGCAGTCAAAGGCTCGGCTACACCTTC. The full variable domain, in which reference TRBV7-2 and TRBJ1-2 provide the parts outside the CDR3, is GAGVSQSPSNKVTEKGKDVELRCDPISGHTALYWYRQSLGQGLEFLIYFQGNSAPDKSGLPSDRFSAERTGGSVSTLTIQRTQQEDSAVYLCASSQRLGYTFGSGTRLTVV.

V and J are TRBV4-1 and TRBJ2-2; no firm D call. V lost 4 bases and J lost 3, with 6 bases in between. Germline CDR1 reads MGHRA; CDR2 reads YSYEKL. The CDR3 is made up of 13 amino acids. For the CDR3, the DNA is TGCGCCAGCAGCCCTGCTGACACCGGGGAGCTGTTTTTT. Its translation is CASSPADTGELFF.

V is TRBV7-9 and J is TRBJ1-2; D unclear. Germline CDR1 is SEHNR and CDR2 is FQNEAQ (reference sequence). The CDR3 runs to 16 residues. Trimming stripped 4 bases from V and 0 bases from J, with 15 bases between. The CDR3 protein is CASSSLSSGSNYGYTF. CDR3 DNA sequence: TGTGCCAGCAGCTCCCTCTCCTCGGGCTCTAACTATGGCTACACCTTC.

The CDR3 is CASSKFWEGENYGYTF. CDR3 coding DNA: TGTGCCAGCAGCAAATTTTGGGAGGGGGAGAACTATGGCTACACCTTC. The J gene is TRBJ1-2, the V gene TRBV28; D perhaps matches TRBD1 (6 bases). The CDR3 sequence is 16 residues long. Trimming stripped 6 bases from V and 2 bases from J, with 19 bases between. Germline CDR1 MDHEN, CDR2 SYDVKM.

The rearrangement links TRBV13 to TRBJ2-2; D possibly matches TRBD1 or TRBD2 (5 bases each). Trimming shortened V by 5 bases and J by 0 bases, and 16 bases separated the two germline ends. The CDR3 has 17 residues. Germline lookup yields CDR1 PRHDT and CDR2 FYEKMQ (reference sequence). This chain's CDR3 is CASSQGAGQSNTGELFF. CDR3 coding DNA: TGTGCCAGCAGCCAGGGCGCGGGCCAGTCGAACACCGGGGAGCTGTTTTTT.

The gene calls are TRBV28 and TRBJ1-4, with 7 positions matching TRBD1. This CDR3 is built from 14 residues. CDR1 is MDHEN and CDR2 is SYDVKM in the germline V gene. The V and J ends lost 8 bases and 5 bases, in that order; junction bases with no gene match: 8. CDR3 nucleotide sequence: TGTGCCAGCCGCCACGGGACAGTCAATGAAAAACTGTTTTTT. Residues: CASRHGTVNEKLFF.

This clone has a single count. The chain links TRBV6-5 to TRBJ2-1, with 12 bases aligning to TRBD2. Germline-derived CDR1 and CDR2 are MNHEY and SVGAGI. V shed 5 bases and J 13 bases; nucleotides not matched to a gene: 12. This CDR3 has 15 residues. The CDR3 here is CASSGLAGIPGVQFF. In DNA, the CDR3 is TGTGCCAGCAGTGGACTAGCGGGAATACCAGGAGTTCAGTTCTTC.

This chain links TRBV11-2 with TRBJ2-7; possibly TRBD1 or TRBD2 for D (6 bases each). Trimming pared 1 base from V and 3 bases from J, leaving 10 bases between. Germline lookup yields CDR1 SGHAT and CDR2 FQNNGV. This CDR3 spans 14 amino acids. This CDR3 reads CASSLVGGHYEQYF. CDR3 DNA: TGTGCCAGCAGCTTAGTCGGGGGCCACTACGAGCAGTACTTC.